The following is a T cell receptor beta chain sequence with its context. What it binds is not known. The donors, nominally healthy at sampling, likely had unrecorded immune exposures. This sample was taken from a study of cytomegalovirus exposure and HLA in healthy donors. V trimming: 7 bases; J trimming: 4 bases; junction bases outside the gene matches: 8. From germline, CDR1 is MDHEN and CDR2 SYDVKM. The CDR3 runs 15 residues. Study-level results: TCR beta V segments were, for the most part, productive about 87% or about 30% of the time in an earlier analysis. Under in vitro conditions, three CMV-associated chains were confirmed as specific for CMV antigens.

The PCR contained 60 Vbeta and 13 Jbeta primers. TCRdb keeps only in-frame clones here, not all; method: immunoSEQ multiplex PCR. The sample contains 150,000 to 200,000 clones, 68% of which appear only once. This TCR came from a young woman in good health and CMV-seropositive. The chain uses TRBV28 and TRBJ1-3, with 9 bases fitting TRBD1. Sequenced: PBMCs. This CDR3 is CASTLGTGYGNTIYF. In DNA, the CDR3 is TGTGCCAGCACCCTAGGGACAGGGTACGGAAACACCATATATTTT.